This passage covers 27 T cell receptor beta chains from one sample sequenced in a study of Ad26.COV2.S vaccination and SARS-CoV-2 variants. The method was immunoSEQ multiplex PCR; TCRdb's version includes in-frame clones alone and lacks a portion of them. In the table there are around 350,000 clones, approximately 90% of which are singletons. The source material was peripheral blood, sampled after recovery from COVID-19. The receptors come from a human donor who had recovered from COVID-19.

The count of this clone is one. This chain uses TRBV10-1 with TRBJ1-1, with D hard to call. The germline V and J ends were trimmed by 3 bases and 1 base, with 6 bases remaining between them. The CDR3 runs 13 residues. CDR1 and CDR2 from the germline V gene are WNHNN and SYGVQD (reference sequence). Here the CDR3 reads CASSDAGNTEAFF. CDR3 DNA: TGCGCCAGCAGTGATGCCGGGAACACTGAAGCTTTCTTT.

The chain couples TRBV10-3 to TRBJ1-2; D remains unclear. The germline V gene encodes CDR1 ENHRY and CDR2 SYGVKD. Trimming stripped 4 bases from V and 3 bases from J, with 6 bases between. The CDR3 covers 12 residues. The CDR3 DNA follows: TGTGCCATCAGTGCGGGGTACTATGGCTACACCTTC. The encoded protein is CAISAGYYGYTF.

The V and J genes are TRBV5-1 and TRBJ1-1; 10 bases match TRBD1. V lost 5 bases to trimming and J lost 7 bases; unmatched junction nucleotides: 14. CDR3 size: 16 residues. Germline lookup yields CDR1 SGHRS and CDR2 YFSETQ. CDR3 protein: CASRRTAGQGRDEAFF. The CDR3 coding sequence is TGCGCCAGCAGACGTACCGCGGGACAGGGGAGGGATGAAGCTTTCTTT.

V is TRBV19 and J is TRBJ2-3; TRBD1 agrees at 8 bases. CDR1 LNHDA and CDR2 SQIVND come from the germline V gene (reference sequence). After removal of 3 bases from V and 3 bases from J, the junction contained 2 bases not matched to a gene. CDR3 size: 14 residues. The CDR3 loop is CASSITGGTDTQYF. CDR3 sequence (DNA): TGTGCCAGTAGTATCACAGGGGGGACAGATACGCAGTATTTT.

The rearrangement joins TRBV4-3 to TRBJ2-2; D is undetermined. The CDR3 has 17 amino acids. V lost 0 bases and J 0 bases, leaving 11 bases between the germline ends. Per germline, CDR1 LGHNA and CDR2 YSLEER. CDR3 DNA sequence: TGCGCCAGCAGCCAAGAGTCTCCTACCTCGAACACCGGGGAGCTGTTTTTT. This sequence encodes CASSQESPTSNTGELFF.

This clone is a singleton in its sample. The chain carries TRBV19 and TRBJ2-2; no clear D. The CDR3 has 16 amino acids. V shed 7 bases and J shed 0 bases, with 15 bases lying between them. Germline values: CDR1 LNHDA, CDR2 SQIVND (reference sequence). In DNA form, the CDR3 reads TGTGCCAGTAAATGGAGCCCCGGGTCGAACACCGGGGAGCTGTTTTTT. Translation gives CASKWSPGSNTGELFF.

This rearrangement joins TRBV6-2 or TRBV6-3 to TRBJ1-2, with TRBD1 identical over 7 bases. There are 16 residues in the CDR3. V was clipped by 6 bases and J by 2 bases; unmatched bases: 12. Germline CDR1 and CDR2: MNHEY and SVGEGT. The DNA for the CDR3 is TGTGCCAGCAGCCACCGATCCTCGACAGGGAACTATGGCTACACCTTC. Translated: CASSHRSSTGNYGYTF.

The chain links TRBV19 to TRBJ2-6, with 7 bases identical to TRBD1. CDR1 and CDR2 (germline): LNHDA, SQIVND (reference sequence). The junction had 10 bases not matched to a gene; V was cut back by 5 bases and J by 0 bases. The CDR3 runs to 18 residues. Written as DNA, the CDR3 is TGTGCCAGTAGTCCACGAGGACAGGTCCTCTCTGGGGCCAACGTCCTGACTTTC. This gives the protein CASSPRGQVLSGANVLTF.

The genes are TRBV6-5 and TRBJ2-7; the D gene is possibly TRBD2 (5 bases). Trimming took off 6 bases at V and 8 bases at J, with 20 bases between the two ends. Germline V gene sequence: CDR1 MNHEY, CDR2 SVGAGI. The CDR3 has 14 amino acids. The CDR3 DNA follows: TGTGCCAGCAGATTAGTCGGGGTAGCTTCCAAGCAGTACTTC. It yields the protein CASRLVGVASKQYF.

In DNA, the CDR3 is TGTGCCAGCAGCTTTTCTAGGGGGGCCATGGTGACCGGGGAGCTGTTTTTT. Its protein product is CASSFSRGAMVTGELFF. This chain uses TRBV11-2 with TRBJ2-2; D could derive from TRBD1 or TRBD2 (6 bases each). CDR3 length: 17 amino acids. Germline V gene data show CDR1 as SGHAT and CDR2 as FQNNGV. V was cut by 3 bases and J by 5 bases, with 19 bases left in between.

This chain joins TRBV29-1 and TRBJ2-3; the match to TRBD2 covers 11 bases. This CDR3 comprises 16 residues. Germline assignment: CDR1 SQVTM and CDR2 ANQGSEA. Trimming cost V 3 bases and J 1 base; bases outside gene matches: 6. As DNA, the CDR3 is TGCAGCGTTGAGAGGGTAGCGGGGGGGCGCACAGATACGCAGTATTTT. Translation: CSVERVAGGRTDTQYF.

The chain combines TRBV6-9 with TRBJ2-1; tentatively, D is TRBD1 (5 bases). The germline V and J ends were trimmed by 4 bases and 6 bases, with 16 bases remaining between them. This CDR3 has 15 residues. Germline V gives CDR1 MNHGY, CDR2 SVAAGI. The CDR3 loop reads CASSSLDRLPNEQFF. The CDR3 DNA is TGTGCCAGCAGTTCCCTTGACAGACTCCCCAATGAGCAGTTCTTC.

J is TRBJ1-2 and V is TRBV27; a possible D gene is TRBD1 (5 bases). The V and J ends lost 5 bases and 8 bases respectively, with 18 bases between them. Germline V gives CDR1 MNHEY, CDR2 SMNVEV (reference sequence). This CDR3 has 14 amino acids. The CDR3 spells CASSPPGGGRGYTF. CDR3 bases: TGTGCCAGCAGTCCTCCCGGGGGGGGACGGGGCTACACCTTC.

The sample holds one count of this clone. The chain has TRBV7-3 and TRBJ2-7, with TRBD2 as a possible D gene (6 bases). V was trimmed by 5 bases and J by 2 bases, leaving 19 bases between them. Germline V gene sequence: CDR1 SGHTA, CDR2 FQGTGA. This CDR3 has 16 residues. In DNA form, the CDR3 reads TGTGCCAGCAGCCCCCATGGGACTTCAATCCCCTACGAGCAGTACTTC. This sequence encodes CASSPHGTSIPYEQYF. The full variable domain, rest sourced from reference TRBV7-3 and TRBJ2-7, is GAGVSQTPSNKVTEKGKYVELRCDPISGHTALYWYRQSLGQGPEFLIYFQGTGAADDSGLPNDRFFAVRPEGSVSTLKIQRTERGDSAVYLCASSPHGTSIPYEQYFGPGTRLTVT.

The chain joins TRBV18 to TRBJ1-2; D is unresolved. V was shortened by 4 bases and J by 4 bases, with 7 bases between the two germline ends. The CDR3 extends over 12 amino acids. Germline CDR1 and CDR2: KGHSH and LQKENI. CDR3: CASSQRGYGYTF. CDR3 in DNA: TGTGCCAGCTCACAACGAGGCTATGGCTACACCTTC.

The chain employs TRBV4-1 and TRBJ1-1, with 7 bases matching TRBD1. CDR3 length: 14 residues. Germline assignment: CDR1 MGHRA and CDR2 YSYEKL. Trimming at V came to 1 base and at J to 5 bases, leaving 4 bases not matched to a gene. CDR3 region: CASSQGQGLTEAFF. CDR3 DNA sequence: TGCGCCAGCAGCCAAGGACAGGGTTTAACTGAAGCTTTCTTT.

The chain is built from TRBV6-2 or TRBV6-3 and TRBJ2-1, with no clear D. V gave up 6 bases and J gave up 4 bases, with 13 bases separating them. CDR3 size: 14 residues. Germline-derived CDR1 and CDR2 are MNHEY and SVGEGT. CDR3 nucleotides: TGTGCCAGCAGCCAACGACTGGGTTACAATGAGCAGTTCTTC. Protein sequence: CASSQRLGYNEQFF.

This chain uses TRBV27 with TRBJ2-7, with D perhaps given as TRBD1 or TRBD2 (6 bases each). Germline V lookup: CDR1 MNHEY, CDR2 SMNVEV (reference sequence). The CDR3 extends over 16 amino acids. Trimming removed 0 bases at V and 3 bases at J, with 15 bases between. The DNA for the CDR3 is TGTGCCAGCAGTTTATCGGGGGACGGGGGCTACTACGAGCAGTACTTC. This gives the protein CASSLSGDGGYYEQYF.

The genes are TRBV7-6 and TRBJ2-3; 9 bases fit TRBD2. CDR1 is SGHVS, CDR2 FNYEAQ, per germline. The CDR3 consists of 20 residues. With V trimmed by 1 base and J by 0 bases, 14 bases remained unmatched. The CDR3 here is CASSLVLPPSSGESTDTQYF. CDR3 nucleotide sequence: TGTGCCAGCAGCTTAGTCCTCCCCCCCTCTAGCGGGGAAAGCACAGATACGCAGTATTTT.

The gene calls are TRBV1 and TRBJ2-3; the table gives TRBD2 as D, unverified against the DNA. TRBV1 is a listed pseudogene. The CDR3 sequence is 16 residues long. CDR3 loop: CTSSQDEGGHTDTQYF. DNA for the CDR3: TGCACCAGCAGCCAAGACGAGGGGGGGCACACAGATACGCAGTATTTT.

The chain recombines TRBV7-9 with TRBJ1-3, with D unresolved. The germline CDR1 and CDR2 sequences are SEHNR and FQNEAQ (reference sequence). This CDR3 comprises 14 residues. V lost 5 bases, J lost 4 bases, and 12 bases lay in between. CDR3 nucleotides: TGTGCCAGCAGCCCCCGCCCGGGGGGAAACACCATATATTTT. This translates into CASSPRPGGNTIYF.

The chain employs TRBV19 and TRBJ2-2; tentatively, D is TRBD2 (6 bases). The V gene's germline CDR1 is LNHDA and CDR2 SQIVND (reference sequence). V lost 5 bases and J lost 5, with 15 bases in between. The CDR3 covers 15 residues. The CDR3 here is CASSVGTSGTGELFF. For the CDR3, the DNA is TGTGCCAGTAGTGTAGGGACTTCGGGGACCGGGGAGCTGTTTTTT.

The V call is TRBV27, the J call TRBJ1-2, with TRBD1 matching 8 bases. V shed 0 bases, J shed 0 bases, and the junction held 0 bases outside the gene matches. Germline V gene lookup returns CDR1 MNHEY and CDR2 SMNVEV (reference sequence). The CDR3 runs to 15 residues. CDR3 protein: CASSLSTGANYGYTF. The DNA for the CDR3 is TGTGCCAGCAGTTTATCGACAGGGGCTAACTATGGCTACACCTTC.

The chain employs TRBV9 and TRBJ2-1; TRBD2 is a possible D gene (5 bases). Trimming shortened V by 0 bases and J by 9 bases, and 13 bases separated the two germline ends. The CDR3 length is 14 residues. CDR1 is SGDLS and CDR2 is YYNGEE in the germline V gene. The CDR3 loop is CASSVEPGNGEQFF. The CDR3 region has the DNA TGTGCCAGCAGCGTAGAGCCGGGAAATGGTGAGCAGTTCTTC.

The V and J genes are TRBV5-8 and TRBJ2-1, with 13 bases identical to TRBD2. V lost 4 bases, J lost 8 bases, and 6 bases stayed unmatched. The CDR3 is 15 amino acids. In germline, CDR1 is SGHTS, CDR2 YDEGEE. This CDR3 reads CASSNGLAGAHEQFF. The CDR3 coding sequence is TGTGCCAGCAGCAACGGACTAGCGGGGGCCCATGAGCAGTTCTTC.

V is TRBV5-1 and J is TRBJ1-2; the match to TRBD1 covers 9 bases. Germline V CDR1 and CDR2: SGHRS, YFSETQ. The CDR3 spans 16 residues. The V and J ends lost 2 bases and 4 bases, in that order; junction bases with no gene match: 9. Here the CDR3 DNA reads TGCGCCAGCAGCTTCCCGGGACAGGGTAGGGGCTATGGCTACACCTTC. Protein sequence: CASSFPGQGRGYGYTF.

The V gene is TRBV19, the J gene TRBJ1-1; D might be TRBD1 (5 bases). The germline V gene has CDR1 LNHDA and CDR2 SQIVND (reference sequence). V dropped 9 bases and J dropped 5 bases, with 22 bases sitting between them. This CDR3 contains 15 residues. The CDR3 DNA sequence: TGTGCCAGCAACGACGGGGGTTCCGGGGAAACTGAAGCTTTCTTT. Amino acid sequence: CASNDGGSGETEAFF.